This T cell receptor (beta chain) was recovered during a study of shared clonotypes between healthy human individuals (dated by TCRdb to the early 2020s). Study-wide context: The cohort included three men and a couple of women between 18 and 49 years of age. Leukapheresis yielded between about 0.9 and 9.5 billion PBMCs per donor. For each donor, three plates each were used for CD4 naive and CD4 memory, two plates were used for CD8 naive, and one plate was used for CD8 memory. To increase sequencing depth and limit assay-specific biases, TCR repertoire library preparation and sequencing were carried out by different laboratories using diverse techniques. To estimate repertoire size and how much clonotypes are shared between individuals, the study performed deep sequencing of blood TCR repertoires from 4 to 6 healthy adults.

The donors were healthy, HIV-negative adults with no recently reported acute infections or vaccinations. All donors were Caucasian adults living in Nashville, Tennessee, USA. Magnetic negative selection was used to enrich CD4+ T cells, after which naive cells were positively selected on CD45RA and the negative fraction became the memory subset. After blood collection by leukapheresis, PBMCs were isolated using Ficoll-Histopaque density gradient centrifugation and then cryopreserved in the vapor phase of liquid nitrogen. Analytical flow cytometry was used to check the purity and quantity of each magnetically sorted T cell population. From each sorted fraction, genomic DNA was isolated and quantified by UV absorbance on a Nanodrop 2000c. The CDR3 starts with the cysteine, ends with the phenylalanine, and has 16 residues. Only the CDR3 portion is preserved as DNA: 48 bases, with reading frame beginning at the first base. V loses 6 bases of germline sequence and J loses 8 bases, and the interval between the two ends is 23 bases. As encoded in the germline V gene (reference sequence), CDR1 is LNHDA while CDR2 is SQIVND.

The full study reports these points: Based on pairwise subsampling, the degree of clonotype sharing among donors was expected to be affected by sequencing depth. Naive subsets generally had larger estimated clonotype richness than memory subsets did. The genetic and exposure-history diversity represented was limited by the small number of donors. Incomplete sequencing was indicated by rarefaction of sorted-subset datasets, despite the large sequencing depth. Higher generation probabilities were observed for clonotypes shared by all four sorted-subset donors than for non-shared clonotypes. Across a handful of donors, approximately 5% of naive CD4, approximately 3.5% of naive CD8, roughly 2.2% of memory CD4, and 0.4% to 0.45% of memory CD8 clonotypes were shared. Sampling was limited to blood, and TCR repertoires in tissue likely differ from TCR repertoires in blood.

Using the deep immunoSEQ assay, TCR CDR3 regions were amplified from genomic DNA by multiplex PCR. Extracted genomic DNA from each cell subset was spread evenly across all wells of several immunoSEQ 96-well plates, with each plate serving as a replicate. Each replicate PCR for sorted subsets received around 200 ng genomic DNA, equal to tens of thousands of T cell genomes. Purified libraries were quantified with a Qubit 3.0 fluorometer, sized on a Bioanalyzer 2100, and re-quantified with the KAPA Library Quantification kit. Each immunoSEQ 96-well plate was sequenced on its own single-read 150-cycle Illumina NextSeq 550 flow cell. Under the source paper's analysis protocol: Because only junctional sequences without quality scores were contained in the immunoSEQ output, filtering matching that applied to full-length reads could not be performed. To assign V/J genes and CDR3, sequences were annotated against IMGT germline references using PyIR, a Python wrapper for IgBLAST v1.9. Reads with weak V/J assignments (E-value above 1e-6), missing CDR3, stop codons, out-of-frame junctions, or ambiguous translated residues were removed. V3J clonotypes were defined by identical inferred V gene, J gene, and CDR3 amino acid sequence. The percentage overlap between two repertoires was calculated by dividing the number of shared unique clonotypes by the size of the smaller repertoire. Repertoire richness was assessed with RTK rarefaction, the Chao1 estimator, and Recon v2.1 estimates of unobserved clonotypes. For all TCRbeta clonotypes obtained by the gDNA method from a handful of donors, generation probabilities were computed with OLGA. As stored in TCRdb, this immuneACCESS dataset retains in-frame rearrangements with V and J assigned. A fraction of the clones does not appear; measured against another copy, unresolved V genes explain less than half of the discrepancy, and the remainder lacks a known reason. The V and J calls and clone size come from that table; D and trimming were worked out from the DNA. The sample table shows approximately 620,000 clones, and roughly 97% are seen once. The ten largest make up 0.057% of the sample.

A word on this clone: Which antigen it targets is not known. No quality values exist for individual bases; no much larger clone is one base distant.

Sample: naive CD4+ T cells sorted from blood. What the cell subset or site label conveys for this sample: CD45RA+ positively selected. The chain uses TRBV19 and TRBJ1-5, with a tentative D gene TRBD1 over 5 matching bases. This TCR was sampled from a woman between 25 and 40 years old in good health. The CDR3 in this case is CASSIRRGGQEEPQHF. The nucleotides are TGTGCCAGTAGCATTCGCCGTGGGGGTCAAGAGGAGCCCCAGCATTTT. With the rest looked up from the reference TRBV19 and TRBJ1-5 genes rather than sequenced, the full variable domain is DGGITQSPKYLFRKEGQNVTLSCEQNLNHDAMYWYRQDPGQGLRLIYYSQIVNDFQKGDIAEGYSVSREKKESFPLTVTSAQKNPTAFYLCASSIRRGGQEEPQHFGDGTRLSIL.